One sample yielded the 21 T cell receptor beta chains listed below, sequenced in a study of blood T cell repertoires in COVID-19. Data came from immunoSEQ multiplex PCR; TCRdb stores just in-frame clones and leaves some out. The sample lists 300,000 to 350,000 clones; around 87% were seen once. The sample consisted of PBMCs or T cells enriched from blood (not recorded which). Receptor source: a woman in her late teens or twenties with acute COVID-19.

This CDR3 reads CAIRLEGRGTEAFF. Here the CDR3 DNA reads TGTGCCATCAGATTAGAGGGGAGGGGGACTGAAGCTTTCTTT. V usage is TRBV10-3 and J usage is TRBJ1-1, with D tentatively TRBD1 (6 bases). CDR1 ENHRY and CDR2 SYGVKD come from the germline V gene. CDR3 length equals 14 residues. Trimming pared 6 bases from V and 5 bases from J, leaving 16 bases between.

This clone was seen once. The chain employs TRBV11-2 and TRBJ2-3, with 7 bases identical to TRBD2. Germline loops: CDR1 SGHAT, CDR2 FQNNGV. V was pared by 2 bases and J by 6 bases, with 8 bases of the junction left unmatched. This CDR3 has 15 residues. The CDR3 reads CASSLWGGSGDTQYF. Here the CDR3 DNA reads TGTGCCAGCAGCTTATGGGGCGGGAGTGGGGATACGCAGTATTTT.

The chain links TRBV18 to TRBJ2-3; 11 nucleotides agree with TRBD2. V shed 3 bases, J shed 0 bases, and the junction held 2 bases outside the gene matches. Germline-derived CDR1 and CDR2 are KGHSH and LQKENI. This CDR3 is built from 16 residues. DNA for the CDR3: TGTGCCAGCTCACCGACTAGCGGGACAAGCACAGATACGCAGTATTTT. This encodes CASSPTSGTSTDTQYF. Full variable domain (remainder filled in from reference TRBV18 and TRBJ2-3): NAGVMQNPRHLVRRRGQEARLRCSPMKGHSHVYWYRQLPEEGLKFMVYLQKENIIDESGMPKERFSAEFPKEGPSILRIQQVVRGDSAAYFCASSPTSGTSTDTQYFGPGTRLTVL.

The V call is TRBV11-3, the J call TRBJ1-3; no definite D call. Trimming removed 4 bases at V and 2 bases at J, with 9 bases between. The length of the CDR3 is 14 residues. From germline, CDR1 is SGHNT and CDR2 YENEEA. The CDR3 sequence is CASSSGWTGNTIYF. CDR3 nucleotide sequence: TGTGCCAGCAGCTCCGGGTGGACTGGAAACACCATATATTTT.

For this clone: Other DNA sequences in this specimen translate into the identical CDR3. CDR3 nucleotide sequence: TGTGCCAGCAGTGAAGCGGAGAGCTCCTACGAGCAGTACTTC. This sequence encodes CASSEAESSYEQYF. The chain joins TRBV6-1 to TRBJ2-7; unclear D gene. Germline V gene lookup returns CDR1 MNHNS and CDR2 SASEGT. V was pared by 0 bases and J by 0 bases, with 6 bases between. This CDR3 spans 14 amino acids.

This clone appeared once. V usage is TRBV9 and J usage is TRBJ2-3; D might be TRBD2 (5 bases). Germline lookup yields CDR1 SGDLS and CDR2 YYNGEE. Trimming took off 6 bases at V and 0 bases at J, with 23 bases between the two ends. The CDR3 loop spans 18 amino acids. CDR3 region: CASNRLVGSVGSTDTQYF. The CDR3 DNA reads TGTGCCAGCAACCGGCTAGTGGGGAGCGTCGGCAGCACAGATACGCAGTATTTT.

The V gene is TRBV5-1, the J gene TRBJ2-3; TRBD2 agrees at 8 bases. Germline CDR1 is SGHRS and CDR2 is YFSETQ. The CDR3 covers 16 residues. The ends lost 4 bases at V and 6 bases at J; junction bases unmatched: 13. The CDR3 coding sequence is TGCGCCAGCAGCCCACCCACCGGGACTAGTAGTGATACGCAGTATTTT. This sequence encodes CASSPPTGTSSDTQYF.

This chain joins TRBV10-3 and TRBJ2-1; 9 nucleotides match TRBD1. V lost 10 bases to trimming and J lost 9 bases; unmatched junction nucleotides: 7. The CDR3 runs to 12 residues. Germline V gene sequence: CDR1 ENHRY, CDR2 SYGVKD. The CDR3 DNA is TGTGCCACGAGGGGGACAGGGCTTGAGCAGTTCTTC. The encoded protein is CATRGTGLEQFF.

The chain employs TRBV30 and TRBJ2-1, with D possibly being TRBD1 (6 bases). The germline V gene has CDR1 GTSNPN and CDR2 SVGIG (reference sequence). Trimming pared 0 bases from V and 5 bases from J, leaving 20 bases between. The CDR3 spans 17 residues. The CDR3 nucleotides are TGTGCCTGGAGTGTATGGTCAATATCGGACAGTAACAATGAGCAGTTCTTC. Translating it yields CAWSVWSISDSNNEQFF.

This chain links TRBV6-5 with TRBJ1-2; the D is unclear. Per germline, CDR1 MNHEY and CDR2 SVGAGI. V dropped 7 bases and J dropped 2 bases, with 14 bases sitting between them. The CDR3 has 14 residues. In DNA, the CDR3 is TGTGCCAGCAAGAGAGACACACTCAACTATGGCTACACCTTC. Translated, it gives CASKRDTLNYGYTF.

The gene calls are TRBV18 and TRBJ1-4; D call uncertain. The length of the CDR3 is 17 residues. The germline V gene has CDR1 KGHSH and CDR2 LQKENI. Trimming pared 2 bases from V and 7 bases from J, leaving 20 bases between. The CDR3 DNA reads as TGTGCCAGCTCACCAACCCTGGGGAGCAGTCAACTTGAAAAACTGTTTTTT. Protein product: CASSPTLGSSQLEKLFF.

The CDR3 DNA is TGTGCCAGCAGTCCCTGGACAGGGAGGGGGAACATGAACACTGAAGCTTTCTTT. It yields the protein CASSPWTGRGNMNTEAFF. The chain uses TRBV28 and TRBJ1-1, with 8 nucleotides matching TRBD1. CDR3 length: 18 residues. Per the germline V gene, CDR1 is MDHEN and CDR2 is SYDVKM. V shed 5 bases and J 0 bases; nucleotides not matched to a gene: 14.

The chain carries TRBV30 and TRBJ2-1, with D possibly TRBD2 on 6 matching bases. Germline V CDR1 and CDR2: GTSNPN, SVGIG (reference sequence). The CDR3 extends over 13 amino acids. With 7 bases removed from V and 4 bases from J, the gap between germline ends came to 14 bases. CDR3 amino acids: CAFGRDWYNEQFF. In DNA, the CDR3 is TGTGCCTTCGGGCGGGACTGGTACAATGAGCAGTTCTTC.

This clone was counted a single time. This chain's CDR3 is CASSPRVGGGQIYEQYF. As DNA, the CDR3 is TGTGCCAGCTCACCAAGAGTAGGCGGGGGCCAGATTTACGAGCAGTACTTC. The V and J genes are TRBV18 and TRBJ2-7, with D perhaps matching TRBD2 (7 bases). This CDR3 comprises 17 residues. Germline-derived CDR1 and CDR2 are KGHSH and LQKENI. V lost 2 bases and J lost 4, with 21 bases in between.

The rearrangement joins TRBV28 to TRBJ1-1, with D perhaps TRBD1 (5 bases). The CDR3 sequence is 15 residues long. The germline V gene has CDR1 MDHEN and CDR2 SYDVKM. V dropped 5 bases and J dropped 1 base, with 14 bases sitting between them. The CDR3 DNA sequence: TGTGCCAGCAGTCCCCCGGACACCAGGAACACTGAAGCTTTCTTT. Amino acids: CASSPPDTRNTEAFF.

The CDR3 coding sequence is TGTGCCAGCAGTTTACATGTTGTTACCGGGGAGCTGTTTTTT. Residues: CASSLHVVTGELFF. This sequence joins TRBV27 and TRBJ2-2; D is undetermined. Between the trimmed V and J ends, which lost 2 bases and 5 bases, there was a span of 9 bases. Germline V gene lookup returns CDR1 MNHEY and CDR2 SMNVEV (reference sequence). The CDR3 is 14 amino acids.

The J gene is TRBJ2-1, the V gene TRBV4-1; TRBD1 agrees at 9 bases. Germline lookup yields CDR1 MGHRA and CDR2 YSYEKL. The CDR3 has 15 amino acids. V shed 0 bases, J shed 9 bases, and the junction held 6 bases outside the gene matches. The CDR3 nucleotides read TGCGCCAGCAGCCAAGAGGGACAGGGTCAAGGTGAGCAGTTCTTC. It is translated as CASSQEGQGQGEQFF.

The chain has TRBV28 and TRBJ2-5; 9 bases are shared with TRBD2. Trimming at V came to 4 bases and at J to 1 base, leaving 4 bases not matched to a gene. Per germline, CDR1 MDHEN and CDR2 SYDVKM. This CDR3 comprises 15 residues. CDR3 nucleotides: TGTGCCAGCAGTTGGCTAGCGGGGCCCCAAGAGACCCAGTACTTC. Translating gives CASSWLAGPQETQYF. Combining the CDR3 with reference TRBV28 and TRBJ2-5 gives the whole variable domain DVKVTQSSRYLVKRTGEKVFLECVQDMDHENMFWYRQDPGLGLRLIYFSYDVKMKEKGDIPEGYSVSREKKERFSLILESASTNQTSMYLCASSWLAGPQETQYFGPGTRLLVL.

The rearrangement uses TRBV5-6 and TRBJ2-7, with D perhaps TRBD2 (6 bases). The V end was cut by 6 bases, the J end by 0 bases, with 13 bases between. Per germline, CDR1 SGHDT and CDR2 YYEEEE. The CDR3 extends over 14 amino acids. The CDR3 is CASNVIGSSYEQYF. CDR3 nucleotides: TGTGCCAGCAACGTCATCGGGAGCTCCTACGAGCAGTACTTC.

This chain connects TRBV5-1 to TRBJ2-2; maybe TRBD1 (5 bases). V lost 1 base to trimming and J lost 6 bases, with 13 bases between them. The length of the CDR3 is 15 residues. CDR1 SGHRS and CDR2 YFSETQ come from the germline V gene. In DNA, the CDR3 is TGCGCCAGCAGCTTGTCCCGGACAAAGGCCGGGGAGCTGTTTTTT. Translated, it gives CASSLSRTKAGELFF.

The V gene is TRBV20-1, the J gene TRBJ2-3; D is possibly TRBD2 (5 bases). V was clipped by 5 bases and J by 5 bases, with 8 bases between them. CDR1 is DFQATT, CDR2 SNEGSKA, per germline (reference sequence). The CDR3 runs 11 residues. Here the CDR3 reads CSALREDTQYF. CDR3 nucleotides: TGCAGTGCTCTCCGGGAAGATACGCAGTATTTT.